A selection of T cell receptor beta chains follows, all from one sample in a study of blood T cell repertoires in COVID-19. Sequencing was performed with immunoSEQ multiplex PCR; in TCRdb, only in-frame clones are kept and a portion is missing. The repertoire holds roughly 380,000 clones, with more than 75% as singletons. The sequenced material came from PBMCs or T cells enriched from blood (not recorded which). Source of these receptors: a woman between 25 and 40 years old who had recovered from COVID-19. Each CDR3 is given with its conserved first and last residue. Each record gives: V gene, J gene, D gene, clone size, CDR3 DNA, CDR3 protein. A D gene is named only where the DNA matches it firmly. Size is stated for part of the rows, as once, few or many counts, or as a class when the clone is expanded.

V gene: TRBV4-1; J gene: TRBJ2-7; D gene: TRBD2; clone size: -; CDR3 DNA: TGCGCCAGCAGCCAAGAAAGCGGGAGGGATTCCTACGAGCAGTACTTC; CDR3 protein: CASSQESGRDSYEQYF
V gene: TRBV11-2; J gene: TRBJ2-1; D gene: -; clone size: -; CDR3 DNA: TGTGCCAGCAGCTTAGTAGGGGGGGCTGGTGAGCAGTTCTTC; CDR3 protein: CASSLVGGAGEQFF
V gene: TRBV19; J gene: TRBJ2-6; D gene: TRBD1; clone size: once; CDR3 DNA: TGTGCCAGTAGTATTGTTCAGGGGGCTGGGGCCAACGTCCTGACTTTC; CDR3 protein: CASSIVQGAGANVLTF
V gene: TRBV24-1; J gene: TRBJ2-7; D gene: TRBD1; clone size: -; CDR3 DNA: TGTGCCACCAGTGACGAGGACAGGGGACCATACGAGCAGTACTTC; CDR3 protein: CATSDEDRGPYEQYF
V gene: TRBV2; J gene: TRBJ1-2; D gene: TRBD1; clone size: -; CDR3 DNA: TGTGCCAGCAGTGAGGACAGGACTTCTAACTATGGCTACACCTTC; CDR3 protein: CASSEDRTSNYGYTF
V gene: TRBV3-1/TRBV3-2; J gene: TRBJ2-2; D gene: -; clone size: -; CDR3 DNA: TGTGCCAGCACCCGAGGCGGCGGGGAGCTGTTTTTT; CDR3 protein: CASTRGGGELFF
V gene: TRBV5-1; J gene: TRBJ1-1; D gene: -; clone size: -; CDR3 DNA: TGCGCCAGCAGCCTGGGGGCCGTGGACACTGAAGCTTTCTTT; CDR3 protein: CASSLGAVDTEAFF
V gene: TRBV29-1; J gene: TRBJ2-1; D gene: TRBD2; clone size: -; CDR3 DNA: TGCAGCGGGGCTAGCGGGAGTCTATCAATCTTC; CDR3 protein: CSGASGSLSIF
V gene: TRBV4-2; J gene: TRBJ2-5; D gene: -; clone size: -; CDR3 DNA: TGTGCCAGCAGCCGGCGGAGAGGTAGGTCCCCCCGGTACTTC; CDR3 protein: CASSRRRGRSPRYF
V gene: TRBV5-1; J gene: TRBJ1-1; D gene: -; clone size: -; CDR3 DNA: TGCGCCAGCAGGGTTTTAGGGGGAAACACTGAAGCTTTCTTT; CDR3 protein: CASRVLGGNTEAFF
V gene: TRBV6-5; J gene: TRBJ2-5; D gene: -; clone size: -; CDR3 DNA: TGTGCCAGCAGTTACTCACTAGCACATTCCCAAGAGACCCAGTACTTC; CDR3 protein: CASSYSLAHSQETQYF
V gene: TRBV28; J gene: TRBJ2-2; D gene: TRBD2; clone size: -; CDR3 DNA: TGTGCCAGCAGTTCCCCGACTAGCGGGACGATGGGGGAGCTGTTTTTT; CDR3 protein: CASSSPTSGTMGELFF
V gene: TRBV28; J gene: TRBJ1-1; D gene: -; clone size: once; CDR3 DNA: TGTGCCAGCAGTCTCAAGACAGGACCCTCAACCCCTGAAGCTTTCTTT; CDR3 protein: CASSLKTGPSTPEAFF
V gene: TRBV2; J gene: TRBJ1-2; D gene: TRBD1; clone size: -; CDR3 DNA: TGTGCCAGCAGTGAGTCCAATACAGGGGGCAACTATGGCTACACCTTC; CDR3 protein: CASSESNTGGNYGYTF
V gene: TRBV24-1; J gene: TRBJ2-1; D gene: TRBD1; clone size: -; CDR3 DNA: TGTGCCACCAGTGATACCACCGGGACAGATTACAATGAGCAGTTCTTC; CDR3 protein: CATSDTTGTDYNEQFF
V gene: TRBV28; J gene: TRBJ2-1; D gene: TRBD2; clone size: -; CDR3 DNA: TGTGCCAGCAGTCGCCACATACTAGCGGGAGAGAAGGGGCAGTTCTTC; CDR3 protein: CASSRHILAGEKGQFF
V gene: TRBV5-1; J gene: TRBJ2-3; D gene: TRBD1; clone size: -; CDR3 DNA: TGCGCCAGCAGCTGGGGGACAGGGGCCACAGATACGCAGTATTTT; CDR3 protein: CASSWGTGATDTQYF
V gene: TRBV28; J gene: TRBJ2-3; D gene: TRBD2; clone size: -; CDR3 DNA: TGTGCCAGCAGTCTCCCCCCGAGACTAGCGGGAGAGACAGATACGCAGTATTTT; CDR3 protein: CASSLPPRLAGETDTQYF
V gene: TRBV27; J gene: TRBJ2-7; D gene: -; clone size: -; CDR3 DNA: TGTGCCAGCAGTCCATCCGGGACAAATCTGGACGAGCAGTACTTC; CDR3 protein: CASSPSGTNLDEQYF
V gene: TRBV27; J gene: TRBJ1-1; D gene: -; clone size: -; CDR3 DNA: TGTGCCAGCACCCTTTCCCCCCCCGGGAACACTGAAGCTTTCTTT; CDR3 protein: CASTLSPPGNTEAFF
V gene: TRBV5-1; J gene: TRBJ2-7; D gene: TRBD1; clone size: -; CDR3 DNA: TGCGCCAGCAGCCCGGGACAGGGGGCCTACGAGCAGTACTTC; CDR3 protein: CASSPGQGAYEQYF
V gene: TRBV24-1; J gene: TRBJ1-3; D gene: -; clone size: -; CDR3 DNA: TGTGCCACCAGAGGAGCCTCTGGAAACACCATATATTTT; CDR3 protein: CATRGASGNTIYF
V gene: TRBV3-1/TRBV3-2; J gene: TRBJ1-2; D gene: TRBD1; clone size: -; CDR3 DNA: TGTGCCAGCAGCCAAGATTATAGGGGGCAGGCCTATGGCTACACCTTC; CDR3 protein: CASSQDYRGQAYGYTF
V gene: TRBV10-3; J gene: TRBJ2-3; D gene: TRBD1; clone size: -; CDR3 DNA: TGTGCCATCAGGGGACAGATCACAGATACGCAGTATTTT; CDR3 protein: CAIRGQITDTQYF
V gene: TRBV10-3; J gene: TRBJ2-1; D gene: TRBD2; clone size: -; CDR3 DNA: TGTGCCATCACCGGACTAGCGGACAATGAGCAGTTCTTC; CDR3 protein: CAITGLADNEQFF
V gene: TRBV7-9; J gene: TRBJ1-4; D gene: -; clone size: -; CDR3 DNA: TGTGCCAGCAGTCGAGCTCGAGTTGCAACTAATGAAAAACTGTTTTTT; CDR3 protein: CASSRARVATNEKLFF
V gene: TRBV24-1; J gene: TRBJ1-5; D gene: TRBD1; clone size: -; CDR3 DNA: TGTGCCACCAGTGATCCCCAGGGGGTTCAGCCCCAGCATTTT; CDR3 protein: CATSDPQGVQPQHF
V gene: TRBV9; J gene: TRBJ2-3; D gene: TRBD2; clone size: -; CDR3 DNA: TGTGCCAGCACCTGGACTAGCTCAAACACAGATACGCAGTATTTT; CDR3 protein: CASTWTSSNTDTQYF
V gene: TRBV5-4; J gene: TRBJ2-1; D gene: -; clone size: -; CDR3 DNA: TGTGCCAGCAGCACCCACGATAGCTATGAGCAGTTCTTC; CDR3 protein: CASSTHDSYEQFF
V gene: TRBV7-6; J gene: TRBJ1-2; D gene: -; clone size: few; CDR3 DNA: TGTGCCAGCAGTCCAGAGGGGGTATTAACCCTCCAGGCCACCTTC; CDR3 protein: CASSPEGVLTLQATF
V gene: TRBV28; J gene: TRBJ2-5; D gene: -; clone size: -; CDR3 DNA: TGTGCCAGCAGTTCGGCCGGGACTGCGCAAGAGACCCAGTACTTC; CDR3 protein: CASSSAGTAQETQYF
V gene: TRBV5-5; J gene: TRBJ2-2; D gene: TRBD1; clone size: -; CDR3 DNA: TGTGCCAGCAGCTTCCCCTCAATACAGGGGACCACCTTCACCGGGGAGCTGTTTTTT; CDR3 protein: CASSFPSIQGTTFTGELFF
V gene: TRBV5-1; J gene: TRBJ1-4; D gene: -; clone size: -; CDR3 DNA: TGCGCCAGCAGCTTGTCCGGGGAGGCTAATGAAAAACTGTTTTTT; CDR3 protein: CASSLSGEANEKLFF
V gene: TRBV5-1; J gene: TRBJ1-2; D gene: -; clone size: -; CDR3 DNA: TGCGCCAGCAGCTTAGTCCAGGGGCACTATGGCTACACCTTC; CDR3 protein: CASSLVQGHYGYTF
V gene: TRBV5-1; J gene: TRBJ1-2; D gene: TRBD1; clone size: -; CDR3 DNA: TGCGCCAGCAGCCTACAGACAGGGGTCAACTATGGCTACACCTTC; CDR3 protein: CASSLQTGVNYGYTF
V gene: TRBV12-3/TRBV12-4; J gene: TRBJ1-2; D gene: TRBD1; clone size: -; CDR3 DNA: TGTGCCAGCAGCTGGGACAGGGCGGGCTACACCTTC; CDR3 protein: CASSWDRAGYTF
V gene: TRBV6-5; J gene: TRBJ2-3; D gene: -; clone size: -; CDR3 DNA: TGTGCGACCACGGGTGCTAGCACAGATACGCAGTATTTT; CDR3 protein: CATTGASTDTQYF
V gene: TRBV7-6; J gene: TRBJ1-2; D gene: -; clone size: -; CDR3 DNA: TGTGCCAGCAGCCCGACAGTGTATGGCTACACCTTC; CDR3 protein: CASSPTVYGYTF
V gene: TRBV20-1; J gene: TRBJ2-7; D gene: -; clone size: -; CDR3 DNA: TGCAGTGCTAGTCTGGCAGGATTTACCTACGAGCAGTACTTC; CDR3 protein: CSASLAGFTYEQYF